These 8 T cell receptor beta chains were sequenced from one sample in a study of blood T cell repertoires in COVID-19. Produced via immunoSEQ multiplex PCR; TCRdb's table is partial and in-frame only. The table has 280,000 or so clones, roughly 88% seen once; the top ten hold about 2%. Sequenced input: PBMCs or T cells enriched from blood (not recorded which). These TCRs come from a man aged 25 to 45 who had recovered from COVID-19.

This chain uses TRBV15 with TRBJ2-3; tentatively, D is TRBD2 (5 bases). CDR1 and CDR2 from the germline V gene are LNHNV and YYDKDF (reference sequence). V shed 1 base and J shed 0 bases, with 11 bases lying between them. This CDR3 comprises 16 residues. CDR3 protein: CATSRGLAASTDTQYF. The CDR3 nucleotides read TGTGCCACCAGCAGAGGGCTAGCAGCTAGCACAGATACGCAGTATTTT.

The gene calls are TRBV3-1 (or the pseudogene TRBV3-2) and TRBJ1-6; D uncertain. The germline V gene encodes CDR1 LGHDT and CDR2 YNNKEL (reference sequence). V was trimmed by 2 bases and J by 4 bases, leaving 9 bases between them. The CDR3 consists of 15 residues. In DNA form, the CDR3 reads TGTGCCAGCAGCCAACCTTCCCAGTATAATTCACCCCTCCACTTT. Its protein product is CASSQPSQYNSPLHF.

This rearrangement joins TRBV7-6 to TRBJ2-1; D is possibly TRBD2 (6 bases). With 0 bases removed from V and 7 bases from J, the gap between germline ends came to 16 bases. CDR3 length: 16 residues. CDR1 and CDR2 from the germline V gene are SGHVS and FNYEAQ. The CDR3 DNA sequence: TGTGCCAGCAGCTTAGCGGGCGGGGCCGTTCAGAATGAGCAGTTCTTC. Translated: CASSLAGGAVQNEQFF.

The chain carries TRBV6-1 and TRBJ2-7, with TRBD1 as a possible D gene (6 bases). The CDR3 totals 15 residues. Germline V lookup: CDR1 MNHNS, CDR2 SASEGT. Trimming pared 0 bases from V and 3 bases from J, leaving 12 bases between. The CDR3 loop reads CASSEADGQYYEQYF. CDR3 sequence (DNA): TGTGCCAGCAGTGAAGCGGACGGACAGTACTACGAGCAGTACTTC.

This rearrangement joins TRBV2 to TRBJ1-5; TRBD1 is a possible D gene (5 bases). The CDR3 covers 15 residues. Germline CDR1 SNHLY, CDR2 FYNNEI. V lost 9 bases to trimming and J lost 3 bases, with 18 bases between them. This CDR3 reads CASRGQGTNNQPQHF. Written as DNA, the CDR3 is TGTGCCAGTAGAGGCCAGGGAACCAACAATCAGCCCCAGCATTTT.

CDR3 region: CASSEAGAYTDTQYF. The DNA of the CDR3 is TGTGCCAGCAGTGAGGCAGGGGCTTACACAGATACGCAGTATTTT. The chain couples TRBV2 to TRBJ2-3; TRBD1 might be the D (6 bases). Germline CDR1 is SNHLY and CDR2 is FYNNEI. V dropped 3 bases and J dropped 2 bases, with 12 bases sitting between them. The CDR3 runs to 15 residues.

The V call is TRBV19, the J call TRBJ2-5, with D possibly matching TRBD1 (5 bases). The ends were cut back, 0 bases at V and 10 bases at J, with 12 bases in the middle. The germline CDR1 and CDR2 sequences are LNHDA and SQIVND (reference sequence). CDR3 length: 13 residues. The CDR3 loop is CASSIEQKGLQYF. For the CDR3, the DNA is TGTGCCAGTAGTATAGAACAGAAGGGGCTCCAGTACTTC.

The CDR3 loop reads CASSTRQQFVTEAFF. Here the CDR3 DNA reads TGTGCCAGCAGCACGCGACAGCAGTTCGTCACTGAAGCTTTCTTT. The chain links TRBV5-4 to TRBJ1-1; perhaps TRBD1 as D (5 bases). Deletions cut 4 bases from V and 4 bases from J, with 17 bases between. Per the germline V gene, CDR1 is SGHNT and CDR2 is YYREEE (reference sequence). This CDR3 is 15 amino acids long.